This T cell receptor beta chain was documented in a study of cytomegalovirus exposure and HLA in healthy donors. The V gene's germline CDR1 is MNHEY and CDR2 SMNVEV (reference sequence). With V trimmed by 8 bases and J by 5 bases, 11 bases remained unmatched. The CDR3 contains 14 residues. Study results and limitations: Most of the TCR beta V segments (in an earlier analysis) were productive either about 90% or about 30% of the time. Most likely, a cluster of highly shared sequence variants arose as a sequencing artifact.

A multiplex PCR was run with 60 Vbeta primers and 13 Jbeta primers. Sequenced by immunoSEQ multiplex PCR; TCRdb stores in-frame clones only, minus some. The sample records around 100,000 clones, around 82% being singletons. In its sample, this clone was seen a few times. The antigen is unknown. The J gene is TRBJ1-1, the V gene TRBV27; 7 nucleotides agree with TRBD1. The TCR originated in a young woman in good health and CMV-seropositive. The sample comprised PBMCs. CDR3 nucleotides: TGTGCCAGCGCCCGCATGACAGGGTTGACTGAAGCTTTCTTT. It translates to CASARMTGLTEAFF.